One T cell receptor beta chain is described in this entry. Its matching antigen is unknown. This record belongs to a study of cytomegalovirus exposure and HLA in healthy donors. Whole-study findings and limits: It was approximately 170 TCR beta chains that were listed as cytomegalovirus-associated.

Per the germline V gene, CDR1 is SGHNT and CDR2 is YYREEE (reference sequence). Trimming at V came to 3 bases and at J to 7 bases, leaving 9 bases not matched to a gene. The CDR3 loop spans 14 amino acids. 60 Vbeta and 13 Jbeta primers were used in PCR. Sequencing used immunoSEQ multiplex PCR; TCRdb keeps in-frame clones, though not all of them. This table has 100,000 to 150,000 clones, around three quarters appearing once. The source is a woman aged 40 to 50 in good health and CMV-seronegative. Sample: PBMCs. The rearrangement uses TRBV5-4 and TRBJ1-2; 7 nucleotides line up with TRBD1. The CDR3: CASSSLQGLGGYTF. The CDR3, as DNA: TGTGCCAGCAGCTCCTTACAGGGGTTGGGTGGCTACACCTTC.